These 26 T cell receptor beta chains were all obtained from the same sample, sequenced in a study of blood T cell repertoires in COVID-19. The method was immunoSEQ multiplex PCR; TCRdb's version includes in-frame clones alone and lacks a portion of them. The data contain approximately 270,000 clones, approximately 83% of them singletons. Sample: peripheral blood. These receptors were collected from a woman in her sixties or seventies with acute or convalescent COVID-19.

This clone came up a few times. The chain uses TRBV27 and TRBJ1-5; D may be TRBD1 (5 bases). The CDR3 covers 14 residues. Between the trimmed V and J ends, which lost 5 bases and 8 bases, there was a span of 16 bases. The germline gives CDR1 MNHEY, CDR2 SMNVEV (reference sequence). The CDR3 sequence: CASSRAGLMKPQHF. The CDR3 nucleotides are TGTGCCAGCAGTCGGGCAGGGTTAATGAAGCCCCAGCATTTT.

V is TRBV18 and J is TRBJ1-3; D remains ambiguous. CDR1 KGHSH and CDR2 LQKENI come from the germline V gene. Trimming took off 3 bases at V and 4 bases at J, with 7 bases between the two ends. This CDR3 has 13 residues. CDR3 nucleotides: TGTGCCAGCTCACCGCCGGGGGGAAACACCATATATTTT. It translates to CASSPPGGNTIYF. Supplemented by reference TRBV18 and TRBJ1-3, the full variable domain reads NAGVMQNPRHLVRRRGQEARLRCSPMKGHSHVYWYRQLPEEGLKFMVYLQKENIIDESGMPKERFSAEFPKEGPSILRIQQVVRGDSAAYFCASSPPGGNTIYFGEGSWLTVV.

V gene TRBV10-2 combines with J gene TRBJ2-1, with 15 bases aligning to TRBD2. V lost 8 bases to trimming and J lost 4 bases; unmatched junction nucleotides: 9. Germline V lookup: CDR1 WSHSY, CDR2 SAAADI. This CDR3 has 17 residues. The CDR3 sequence: CASAPGLAGGLYNEQFF. The CDR3 DNA sequence: TGCGCCAGCGCACCGGGACTAGCGGGGGGCCTTTACAATGAGCAGTTCTTC.

The chain has TRBV9 and TRBJ1-3, with a possible D match to TRBD1 (5 bases). CDR3 size: 14 residues. The germline V and J ends were trimmed by 4 bases and 7 bases, with 15 bases remaining between them. Germline CDR1 SGDLS, CDR2 YYNGEE. The CDR3 loop is CASSKKDSPNTIYF. Written as DNA, the CDR3 is TGTGCCAGCAGCAAAAAAGACAGTCCGAACACCATATATTTT.

The rearrangement uses TRBV18 and TRBJ1-4; D possibly corresponds to TRBD1 (5 bases). The CDR3 has 15 residues. The germline V gene encodes CDR1 KGHSH and CDR2 LQKENI. V was shortened by 2 bases and J by 4 bases, with 11 bases between the two germline ends. CDR3 loop: CASSPSRGINEKLFF. The DNA for the CDR3 is TGTGCCAGCTCACCATCGCGGGGGATTAATGAAAAACTGTTTTTT.

The V call is TRBV5-4, the J call TRBJ2-3; 8 positions agree with TRBD1. There are 14 residues in the CDR3. The V segment lost 3 bases and the J segment 0 bases; nucleotides outside the gene matches: 0. Germline assignment: CDR1 SGHNT and CDR2 YYREEE (reference sequence). CDR3 protein: CASSWDRSTDTQYF. As DNA, the CDR3 is TGTGCCAGCAGCTGGGACAGGAGCACAGATACGCAGTATTTT.

The chain uses TRBV20-1 and TRBJ1-4, with 10 bases matching TRBD1. Germline V gene sequence: CDR1 DFQATT, CDR2 SNEGSKA (reference sequence). The CDR3 loop spans 11 amino acids. The CDR3: CSRDRGEKLFF. The CDR3 DNA reads as TGCAGCCGGGACAGGGGCGAAAAACTGTTTTTT.

This rearrangement joins TRBV5-1 to TRBJ1-4, with TRBD1 as a possible D gene (6 bases). The CDR3 is 15 residues long. The V and J ends lost 2 bases and 0 bases respectively, with 8 bases between them. The germline V gene encodes CDR1 SGHRS and CDR2 YFSETQ. The CDR3 loop is CASSLQGSTNEKLFF. Here the CDR3 DNA reads TGCGCCAGCAGCTTACAGGGATCAACTAATGAAAAACTGTTTTTT. Full variable domain (outside the CDR3, taken from reference TRBV5-1 and TRBJ1-4): KAGVTQTPRYLIKTRGQQVTLSCSPISGHRSVSWYQQTPGQGLQFLFEYFSETQRNKGNFPGRFSGRQFSNSRSEMNVSTLELGDSALYLCASSLQGSTNEKLFFGSGTQLSVL.

J is TRBJ2-1 and V is TRBV3-1 (or the pseudogene TRBV3-2); weak D call: TRBD2 (6 bases). Germline V gives CDR1 LGHDT, CDR2 YNNKEL (reference sequence). With 0 bases removed from V and 8 bases from J, the gap between germline ends came to 17 bases. The CDR3 spans 16 residues. The CDR3 loop is CASSQDGPASAYEQFF. The CDR3 DNA is TGTGCCAGCAGCCAAGACGGCCCGGCTAGCGCATATGAGCAGTTCTTC.

This chain connects TRBV5-1 to TRBJ2-5; 8 bases map to TRBD2. The germline V gene encodes CDR1 SGHRS and CDR2 YFSETQ. The CDR3 sequence is 17 residues long. Germline trimming cut 0 bases from V and 5 bases from J; bases unmatched to any gene: 12. CDR3 loop: CASSLGPTGAGAETQYF. In DNA, the CDR3 is TGCGCCAGCAGCTTGGGGCCAACGGGAGCGGGGGCTGAGACCCAGTACTTC.

This sequence joins TRBV24-1 and TRBJ1-2, with 8 bases aligning to TRBD1. Germline CDR1 and CDR2: KGHDR and SFDVKD. J was trimmed by 6 bases and V by 7 bases; bases with no gene match: 6. CDR3 length: 13 residues. The CDR3 sequence: CATSNDRGHGYTF. The CDR3 DNA sequence: TGTGCCACCAGCAATGACAGGGGCCATGGCTACACCTTC.

The chain carries TRBV9 and TRBJ1-3, with D maybe TRBD1 (6 bases). The CDR3 loop spans 15 amino acids. Germline CDR1 is SGDLS and CDR2 is YYNGEE. V was pared by 0 bases and J by 2 bases, with 9 bases between. CDR3 protein: CASSVGTGTGNTIYF. The DNA of the CDR3 is TGTGCCAGCAGCGTAGGAACAGGGACTGGAAACACCATATATTTT.

The rearrangement uses TRBV11-2 and TRBJ2-1, with TRBD1 matching 8 bases. Unmatched junction bases numbered 4, after V lost 3 bases and J lost 6 bases. Germline CDR1 reads SGHAT; CDR2 reads FQNNGV. The CDR3 runs to 14 residues. This chain's CDR3 is CASSFWGTGNEQFF. As DNA, the CDR3 is TGTGCCAGCAGCTTTTGGGGGACAGGCAATGAGCAGTTCTTC.

The J gene is TRBJ2-5, the V gene TRBV3-1 (or the pseudogene TRBV3-2), with TRBD1 identical over 9 bases. Looked up from germline, CDR1 is LGHDT and CDR2 is YNNKEL (reference sequence). The V segment lost 3 bases and the J segment 5 bases; nucleotides outside the gene matches: 4. The CDR3 has 14 amino acids. In nucleotides, the CDR3 is TGTGCCAGCAGCCAGGGACAGGGTGGTGAGACCCAGTACTTC. This translates into CASSQGQGGETQYF.

The chain uses TRBV19 and TRBJ1-4; D is undetermined. The V end was cut by 8 bases, the J end by 6 bases, with 13 bases between. Per germline, CDR1 LNHDA and CDR2 SQIVND (reference sequence). This CDR3 comprises 13 residues. CDR3 sequence (DNA): TGTGCCAGTTGCCGGAGAGGCGATGAAAAACTGTTTTTT. Translation gives CASCRRGDEKLFF.

V usage is TRBV12-3 or TRBV12-4 and J usage is TRBJ1-1; no reliable D call. The CDR3 length is 13 residues. V was clipped by 3 bases and J by 5 bases, with 10 bases between them. As DNA, the CDR3 is TGTGCCAGCAGTTTCTCCTCCGGGACTGAAGCTTTCTTT. This sequence encodes CASSFSSGTEAFF.

This clone turned up a few times. The chain recombines TRBV7-2 with TRBJ1-3; D is unresolved. The CDR3 length is 14 residues. Germline assignment: CDR1 SGHTA and CDR2 FQGNSA. Trimming left V 1 base short and J 0 bases short, with 4 bases between. For the CDR3, the DNA is TGTGCCAGCAGCTTAGACTTCTCTGGAAACACCATATATTTT. This sequence encodes CASSLDFSGNTIYF.

This sequence joins TRBV3-1 (or the pseudogene TRBV3-2) and TRBJ2-3; tentative D call: TRBD2 (5 bases). V shed 0 bases and J shed 3 bases, with 10 bases lying between them. The CDR3 spans 15 residues. Germline values: CDR1 LGHDT, CDR2 YNNKEL (reference sequence). Here the CDR3 reads CASSQDAGVTDTQYF. The CDR3 nucleotides are TGTGCCAGCAGCCAAGATGCCGGGGTTACAGATACGCAGTATTTT.

The chain recombines TRBV5-1 with TRBJ2-1, with a weak D call TRBD2 (5 bases). CDR3 length: 14 residues. V was clipped by 1 base and J by 8 bases, with 13 bases between them. Germline V gene sequence: CDR1 SGHRS, CDR2 YFSETQ. For the CDR3, the DNA is TGCGCCAGCAGCTTGACGGGATCTCGCGATGAGCAGTTCTTC. It encodes CASSLTGSRDEQFF.

The V gene is TRBV4-1, the J gene TRBJ1-5, with 8 bases matching TRBD1. V trimming: 0 bases; J trimming: 4 bases; junction bases outside the gene matches: 5. Germline V lookup: CDR1 MGHRA, CDR2 YSYEKL. The CDR3 spans 16 residues. CDR3 region: CASSQEGGQGNQPQHF. CDR3 sequence (DNA): TGCGCCAGCAGCCAAGAGGGAGGACAGGGAAATCAGCCCCAGCATTTT.

The chain couples TRBV7-9 to TRBJ1-1; 7 bases agree with TRBD1. The germline gives CDR1 SEHNR, CDR2 FQNEAQ (reference sequence). CDR3 length: 13 amino acids. Trimming at V came to 5 bases and at J to 1 base, leaving 1 base not matched to a gene. This CDR3 is CASSGQANTEAFF. For the CDR3, the DNA is TGTGCCAGCAGCGGACAGGCGAACACTGAAGCTTTCTTT.

The chain couples TRBV5-1 to TRBJ2-3; 7 bases map to TRBD2. There are 13 residues in the CDR3. CDR1 is SGHRS and CDR2 is YFSETQ in the germline V gene. V lost 8 bases to trimming and J lost 3 bases; unmatched junction nucleotides: 6. DNA of the CDR3: TGCGCCAGTTCAGCGGGGTTGACAGATACGCAGTATTTT. Its translation is CASSAGLTDTQYF. Together with reference TRBV5-1 and TRBJ2-3, the CDR3 gives the full variable domain: KAGVTQTPRYLIKTRGQQVTLSCSPISGHRSVSWYQQTPGQGLQFLFEYFSETQRNKGNFPGRFSGRQFSNSRSEMNVSTLELGDSALYLCASSAGLTDTQYFGPGTRLTVL.

The rearrangement links TRBV5-6 to TRBJ1-5, with TRBD1 matching 8 bases. The CDR3 has 14 residues. V shed 4 bases, J shed 4 bases, and the junction held 4 bases outside the gene matches. Germline CDR1 reads SGHDT; CDR2 reads YYEEEE. CDR3 residues: CASSLRDRNQPQHF. The CDR3 nucleotides are TGTGCCAGCAGCCTCCGGGACAGGAATCAGCCCCAGCATTTT.

V is TRBV19 and J is TRBJ2-2; 12 bases agree with TRBD1. The CDR3 loop spans 17 amino acids. The ends lost 9 bases at V and 6 bases at J; junction bases unmatched: 14. The germline gives CDR1 LNHDA, CDR2 SQIVND (reference sequence). The CDR3 DNA reads as TGTGCCAGCCGGGACAGGGGGCATAGACAAACACCCGGGGAGCTGTTTTTT. Protein sequence: CASRDRGHRQTPGELFF.

The chain couples TRBV29-1 to TRBJ1-1; the D is unclear. Germline CDR1 reads SQVTM; CDR2 reads ANQGSEA. The V and J ends lost 6 bases and 4 bases respectively, with 21 bases between them. There are 15 residues in the CDR3. The CDR3, as DNA: TGCAGCGTGGCCCGAAACCCGAATATTCGCACTGAAGCTTTCTTT. This sequence encodes CSVARNPNIRTEAFF.

The chain employs TRBV5-1 and TRBJ2-1, with 8 bases that match TRBD2. Germline V gene data show CDR1 as SGHRS and CDR2 as YFSETQ. The CDR3 is made up of 13 amino acids. The ends lost 6 bases at V and 4 bases at J; junction bases unmatched: 3. CDR3 DNA: TGCGCCAGCAAGGCTAGCGGGTACAATGAGCAGTTCTTC. Residues: CASKASGYNEQFF.